The entry that follows covers one T cell receptor (beta chain) sequence. The target of this receptor is not known. Base qualities are not provided; no much larger clone lies one nucleotide away. This entry is derived from a study of OX40 agonist ivuxolimab in advanced cancers. About the full investigation: The costimulatory receptor OX40 (CD134) was targeted by ivuxolimab, a fully human IgG2 agonistic monoclonal antibody. Intravenous ivuxolimab was administered to patients every 2 weeks at six dose levels: 0.01, 0.1, 0.3, 1.5, 3 and 10 mg/kg. Among the 52 dose-escalation patients, some 19 had hepatocellular carcinoma, about 15 melanoma, 9 renal cell carcinoma and 9 head and neck cancer. In the dose-escalation cohort, 82.7% of patients were male, and the mean age was about 55 years, with a range of roughly 23 to 85. Patients were allowed to have had prior anti-PD-1, anti-PD-L1 or anti-CTLA-4 therapy, and roughly 40% of the dose-escalation patients had previously received checkpoint inhibitors. Partial responses occurred in three dose-escalation patients: two with cutaneous melanoma and one with hepatocellular carcinoma. The point of sequencing TCRbeta in the periphery was to test whether ivuxolimab changed TCR sequence diversity and drove clonal T-cell expansion. The paper reports the monotherapy dose-escalation portion (N of about 50 patients) of the phase I ivuxolimab trial.

Results the study describes overall, beyond this receptor: Antigen specificity was not determined for the clonally expanded peripheral T cells. In partial responders in the 0.1-3.0 mg/kg groups, normalized peripheral clonal expansion was found to be among the lowest, especially among CD8+ T cells. At doses of 0.1 to 3.0 mg/kg, clonal expansion of both CD4+ and CD8+ blood T cells was observed from baseline to week 6. After ivuxolimab, CD8+ T cells had more expanded clones than CD4+ T cells on average. Low levels of normalized T-cell clonal expansion were also shown by some nonresponding patients.

The germline V gene provides CDR1 LGHNT and CDR2 FRNRAP. Between the V and J ends, shortened by 4 bases and 3 bases respectively, the junction contains 10 bases. The CDR3 contains 13 residues, cysteine and phenylalanine counted. Only the CDR3 DNA stays, 39 bases, in frame from base 1. Genomic DNA was extracted from sorted cells for sequencing of the TCRbeta CDR3 region. TCRbeta CDR3 regions were sequenced using the immunoSEQ Assay. TCRdb re-hosts the immuneACCESS table, in-frame sequences only. Its copies lack some clones; in the studies checked, an unresolved V gene accounts for under half of them, and the cause for the rest is not known. This sample gives roughly 86,000 clones in total; 90% of them show up just once. Roughly 0.72% of the sample is taken by the ten largest. The trial excluded patients who had a history of autoimmune disease or who were on systemic immunosuppression. Peripheral blood for TCR sequencing was collected from all dose cohorts at baseline, on cycle 4 day 1, and on cycle 7 day 1. Samples were obtained from an open-label, multicenter, first-in-human phase I dose-escalation trial of ivuxolimab. Adults with locally advanced or metastatic head and neck squamous cell, hepatocellular, melanoma or renal cell carcinoma were enrolled in the trial. Before TCR sequencing, CD4+ T cells and CD8+ T cells from peripheral blood were sorted into separate populations.

The specimen was CD4+ or CD8+ T cells sorted from blood, collected in a trial of the OX40 agonist ivuxolimab. The sequence is built from TRBV12-5 and TRBJ2-7, with no confidently assigned D gene. The receptor comes from an adult with an advanced solid tumor such as melanoma, head and neck, liver or kidney cancer. The CDR3 here reads CASGSTWIYEQYF. The DNA is TGTGCTAGTGGTTCCACCTGGATCTACGAGCAGTACTTC.